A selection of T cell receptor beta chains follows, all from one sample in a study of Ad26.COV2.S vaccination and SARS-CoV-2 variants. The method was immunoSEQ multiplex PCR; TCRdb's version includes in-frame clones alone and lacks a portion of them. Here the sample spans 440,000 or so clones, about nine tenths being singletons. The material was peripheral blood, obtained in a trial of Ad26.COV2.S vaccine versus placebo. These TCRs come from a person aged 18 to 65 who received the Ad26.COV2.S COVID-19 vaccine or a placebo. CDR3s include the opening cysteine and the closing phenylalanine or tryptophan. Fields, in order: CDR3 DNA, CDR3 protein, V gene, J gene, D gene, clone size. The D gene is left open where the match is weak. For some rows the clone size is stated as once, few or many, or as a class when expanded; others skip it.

TGTGCCAGCAGCGGAACGGAAAGTGGGAGGTACACAGATACGCAGTATTTT	CASSGTESGRYTDTQYF	TRBV9	TRBJ2-3	NA	few
TGTGCCCGCGGCGGGGGGGTTTCCGGGGAGCTGTTTTTT	CARGGGVSGELFF	TRBV9	TRBJ2-2	TRBD2	NA
TGTGCCAGCAGTTTAGCTCAACCGCCCAATGAGCAGTTCTTC	CASSLAQPPNEQFF	TRBV28	TRBJ2-1	NA	once
TGTGCCAGCAGCACTAGCGGGAGGGTCAATGAGCAGTTCTTC	CASSTSGRVNEQFF	TRBV5-4	TRBJ2-1	TRBD2	NA
TGTGCCACCAGCAGAGATGGGGTCGAAAAACTGTTTTTT	CATSRDGVEKLFF	TRBV15	TRBJ1-4	NA	NA
TGTGCCAGCAGCAAACACAGGGACGGAGAGACCCAGTACTTC	CASSKHRDGETQYF	TRBV11-1	TRBJ2-5	NA	NA
TGTGCCAGCAGTCTCACAGGGGGCGCCGGGTACGAGCAGTACTTC	CASSLTGGAGYEQYF	TRBV9	TRBJ2-7	TRBD1	NA
TGTGCCAGCAGCGCCAGCGGGAGCTCAGACGAGCAGTACTTC	CASSASGSSDEQYF	TRBV9	TRBJ2-7	TRBD2	NA
TGTGCCAGCAGTTTAATAGGGATCCAAGAGACCCAGTACTTC	CASSLIGIQETQYF	TRBV28	TRBJ2-5	NA	NA
TGTGCCAGCAGCCCGGGACTAGCGGGAGGCTTGTACCAAGAGACCCAGTACTTC	CASSPGLAGGLYQETQYF	TRBV5-8	TRBJ2-5	TRBD2	NA
TGTGCCACCAGCAGAGCGACCGGGACAGGGGTTACCGAGCAGTACTTC	CATSRATGTGVTEQYF	TRBV15	TRBJ2-7	TRBD1	NA
TGCAGCGTTGAGTTGAGGGCCAACGTCCTGACTTTC	CSVELRANVLTF	TRBV29-1	TRBJ2-6	NA	NA
TGTGCCAGCAGTTCCTCGGGACAGTTTAGCAATCAGCCCCAGCATTTT	CASSSSGQFSNQPQHF	TRBV28	TRBJ1-5	TRBD1	NA
TGTGCCACCAGCAGTGGGCAAGGGTGGCTGGATACGCAGTATTTT	CATSSGQGWLDTQYF	TRBV15	TRBJ2-3	NA	once
TGTGCCAGCAGCCAAGTACTGGGAATAGCGGATGGGGATGAGCAGTTCTTC	CASSQVLGIADGDEQFF	TRBV4-2	TRBJ2-1	NA	once
TGTGCCAGCAGCTTAGTTTTGATCTTAGCCGCCTCTGGGGCCAACGTCCTGACTTTC	CASSLVLILAASGANVLTF	TRBV7-8	TRBJ2-6	NA	NA
TGTGCCAGCAGCCAAGATTGGGAAGGGGCTACTGAAGCTTTCTTT	CASSQDWEGATEAFF	TRBV4-2	TRBJ1-1	NA	once
TGTGCCAGCGATACGGGGACTAGCGGATACAATGAGCAGTTCTTC	CASDTGTSGYNEQFF	TRBV19	TRBJ2-1	TRBD2	once
TGTGCCAGCAGCTTGAGGGATTCCAATGAGCAGTTCTTC	CASSLRDSNEQFF	TRBV11-3	TRBJ2-1	NA	NA
TGTGCCAGCAGTTACTCGGCCAGATTCTATGGCTACACCTTC	CASSYSARFYGYTF	TRBV6-6	TRBJ1-2	NA	once